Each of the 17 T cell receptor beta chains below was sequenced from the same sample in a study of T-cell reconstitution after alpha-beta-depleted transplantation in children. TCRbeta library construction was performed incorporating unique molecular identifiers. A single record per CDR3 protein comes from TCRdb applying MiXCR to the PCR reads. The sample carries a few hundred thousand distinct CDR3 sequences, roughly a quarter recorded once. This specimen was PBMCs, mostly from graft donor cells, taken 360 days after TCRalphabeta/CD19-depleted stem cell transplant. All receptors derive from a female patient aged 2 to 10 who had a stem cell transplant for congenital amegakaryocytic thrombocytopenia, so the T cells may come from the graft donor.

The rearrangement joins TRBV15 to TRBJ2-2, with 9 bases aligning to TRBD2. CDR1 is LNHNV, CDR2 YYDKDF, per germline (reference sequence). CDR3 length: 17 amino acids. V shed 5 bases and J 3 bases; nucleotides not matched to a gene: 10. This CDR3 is CATSGRSGSWDTGELFF. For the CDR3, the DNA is TGTGCCACCAGCGGACGTAGCGGGAGTTGGGACACCGGGGAGCTGTTTTTT.

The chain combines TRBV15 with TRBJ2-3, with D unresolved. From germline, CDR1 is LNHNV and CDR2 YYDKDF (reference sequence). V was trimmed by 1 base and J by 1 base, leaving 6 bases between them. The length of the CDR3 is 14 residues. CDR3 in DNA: TGTGCCACCAGCAGAGGACGGGGCACAGATACGCAGTATTTT. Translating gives CATSRGRGTDTQYF.

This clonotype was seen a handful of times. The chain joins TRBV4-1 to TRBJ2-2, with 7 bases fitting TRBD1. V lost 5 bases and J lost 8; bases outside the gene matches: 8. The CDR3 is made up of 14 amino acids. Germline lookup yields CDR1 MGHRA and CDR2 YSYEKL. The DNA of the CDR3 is TGCGCCAGCAGCTCAAACAGGGGTATAGGGGAGCTGTTTTTT. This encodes CASSSNRGIGELFF.

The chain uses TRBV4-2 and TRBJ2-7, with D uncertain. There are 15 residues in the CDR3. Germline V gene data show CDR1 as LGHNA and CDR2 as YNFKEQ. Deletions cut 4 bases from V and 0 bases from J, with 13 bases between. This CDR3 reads CASSPEPFPSYEQYF. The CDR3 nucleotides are TGTGCCAGCAGCCCAGAGCCCTTTCCCTCCTACGAGCAGTACTTC.

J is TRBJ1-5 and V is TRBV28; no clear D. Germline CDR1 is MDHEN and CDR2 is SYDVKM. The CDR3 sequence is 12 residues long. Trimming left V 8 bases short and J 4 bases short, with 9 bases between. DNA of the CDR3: TGTGCCAGCTTCCTAGGGAATCAGCCCCAGCATTTT. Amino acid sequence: CASFLGNQPQHF.

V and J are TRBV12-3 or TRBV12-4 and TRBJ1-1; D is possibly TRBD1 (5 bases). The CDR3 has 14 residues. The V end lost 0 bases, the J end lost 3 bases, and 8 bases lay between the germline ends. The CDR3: CASSLAGRDTEAFF. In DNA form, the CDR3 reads TGTGCCAGCAGTTTAGCGGGACGGGACACTGAAGCTTTCTTT.

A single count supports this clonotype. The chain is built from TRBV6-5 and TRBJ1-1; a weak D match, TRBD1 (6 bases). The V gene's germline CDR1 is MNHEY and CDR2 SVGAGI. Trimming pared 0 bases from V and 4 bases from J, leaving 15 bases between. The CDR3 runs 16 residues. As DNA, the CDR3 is TGTGCCAGCAGTTACTCGAGAGCCAGGGGAGGCACTGAAGCTTTCTTT. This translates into CASSYSRARGGTEAFF.

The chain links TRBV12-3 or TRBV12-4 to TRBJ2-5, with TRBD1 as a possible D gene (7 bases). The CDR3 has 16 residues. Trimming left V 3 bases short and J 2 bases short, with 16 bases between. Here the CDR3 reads CASSLQLAGGQETQYF. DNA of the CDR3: TGTGCCAGCAGTTTGCAGCTAGCAGGGGGGCAAGAGACCCAGTACTTC.

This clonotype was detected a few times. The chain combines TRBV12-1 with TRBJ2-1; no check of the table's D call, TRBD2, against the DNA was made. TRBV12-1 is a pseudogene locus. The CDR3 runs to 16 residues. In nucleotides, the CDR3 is TGTGCCAGCAGCCGCCGACTAGCGGGAGCCTACAATGAGCAGTTCTTC. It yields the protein CASSRRLAGAYNEQFF.

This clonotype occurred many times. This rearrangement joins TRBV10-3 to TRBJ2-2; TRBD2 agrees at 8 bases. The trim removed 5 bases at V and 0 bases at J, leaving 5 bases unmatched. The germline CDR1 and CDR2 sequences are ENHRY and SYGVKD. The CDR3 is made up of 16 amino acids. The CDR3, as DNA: TGTGCCATCAGTAGGACTAGCCCCGCGAACACCGGGGAGCTGTTTTTT. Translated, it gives CAISRTSPANTGELFF.

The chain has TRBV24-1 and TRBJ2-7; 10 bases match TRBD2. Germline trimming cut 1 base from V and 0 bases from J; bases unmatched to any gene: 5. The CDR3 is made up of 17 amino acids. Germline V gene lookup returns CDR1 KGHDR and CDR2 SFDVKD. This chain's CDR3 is CATSDFLPSGSSYEQYF. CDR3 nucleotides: TGTGCCACCAGTGATTTTTTACCTAGCGGGAGCTCCTACGAGCAGTACTTC.

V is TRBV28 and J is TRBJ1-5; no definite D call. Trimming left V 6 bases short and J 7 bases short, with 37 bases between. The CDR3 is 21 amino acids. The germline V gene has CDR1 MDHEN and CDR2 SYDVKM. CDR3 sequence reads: CASSRPRRAGRGFVPEQPQHF. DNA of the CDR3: TGTGCCAGCAGCCGACCGAGGAGGGCCGGTAGAGGATTCGTGCCAGAACAGCCCCAGCATTTT.

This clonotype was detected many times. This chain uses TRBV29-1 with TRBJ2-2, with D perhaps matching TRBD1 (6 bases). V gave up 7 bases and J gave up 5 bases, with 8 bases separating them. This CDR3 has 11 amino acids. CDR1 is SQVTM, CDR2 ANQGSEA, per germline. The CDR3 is CSGGQTGELFF. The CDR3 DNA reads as TGCAGCGGAGGACAGACCGGGGAGCTGTTTTTT.

The CDR3 DNA reads TGTGCCAGCAGCCAAACCAGCAGGGCAGATACGCAGTATTTT. It is translated as CASSQTSRADTQYF. The chain couples TRBV3-1 to TRBJ2-3, with a weak D call TRBD1 (5 bases). Trimming took off 2 bases at V and 4 bases at J, with 10 bases between the two ends. Germline V gene sequence: CDR1 LGHDT, CDR2 YNNKEL (reference sequence). CDR3 length: 14 amino acids.

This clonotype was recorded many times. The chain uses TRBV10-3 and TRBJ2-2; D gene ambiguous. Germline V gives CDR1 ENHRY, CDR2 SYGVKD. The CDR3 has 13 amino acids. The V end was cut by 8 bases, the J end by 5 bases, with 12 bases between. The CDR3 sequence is CAIGRATTGELFF. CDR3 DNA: TGTGCCATCGGTCGCGCGACGACCGGGGAGCTGTTTTTT.

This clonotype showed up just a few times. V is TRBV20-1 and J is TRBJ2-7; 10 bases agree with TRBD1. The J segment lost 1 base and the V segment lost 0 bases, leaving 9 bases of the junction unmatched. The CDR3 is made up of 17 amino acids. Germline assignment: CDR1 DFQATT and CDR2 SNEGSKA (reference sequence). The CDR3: CSARDPKGQGRSYEQYF. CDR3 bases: TGCAGTGCTAGAGATCCGAAGGGACAGGGGAGATCCTACGAGCAGTACTTC.

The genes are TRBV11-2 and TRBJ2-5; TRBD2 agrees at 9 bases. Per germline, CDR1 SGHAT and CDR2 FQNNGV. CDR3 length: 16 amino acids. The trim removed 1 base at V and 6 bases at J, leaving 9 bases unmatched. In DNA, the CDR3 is TGTGCCAGCAGCTTAGTGGAGAGAGCGGGGGGAAAGACCCAGTACTTC. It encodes CASSLVERAGGKTQYF.